The 3 T cell receptor beta chains below come from one sample, sequenced in a study of cytomegalovirus exposure and HLA in healthy donors. It was with 60 Vbeta and 13 Jbeta primers that the PCR ran. Method: immunoSEQ multiplex PCR; TCRdb's copy keeps in-frame clones and lacks some. The sample yields some 160,000 clones, around 10% seen once. Sequencing was carried out using PBMCs. All receptors come from a male donor in good health and CMV-seronegative.

This clone was counted once. The V gene is TRBV28, the J gene TRBJ2-7; 11 positions match TRBD2. There are 16 residues in the CDR3. Per germline, CDR1 MDHEN and CDR2 SYDVKM. Trimming removed 5 bases from V and 0 bases from J; junction bases left unmatched: 6. As DNA, the CDR3 is TGTGCCAGCAGTCTCCGTAGCGGGAGGGCCTCCTACGAGCAGTACTTC. It is translated as CASSLRSGRASYEQYF.

This clone was observed a handful of times. This chain connects TRBV6-5 to TRBJ2-7; 9 bases align to TRBD1. The CDR3 is made up of 15 amino acids. The junction had 3 bases not matched to a gene; V was cut back by 0 bases and J by 3 bases. CDR1 and CDR2 from the germline V gene are MNHEY and SVGAGI. In nucleotides, the CDR3 is TGTGCCAGCAGTTACTCGGGGACAGGGTTCTACGAGCAGTACTTC. The encoded protein is CASSYSGTGFYEQYF.

The V gene is TRBV29-1, the J gene TRBJ2-5; D may be TRBD1 (5 bases). The CDR3 has 12 amino acids. Germline CDR1 and CDR2: SQVTM and ANQGSEA. Trimming shortened V by 7 bases and J by 5 bases, and 14 bases separated the two germline ends. The CDR3 region is CSGAVGAETQYF. In DNA form, the CDR3 reads TGCAGCGGAGCCGTAGGGGCGGAGACCCAGTACTTC.